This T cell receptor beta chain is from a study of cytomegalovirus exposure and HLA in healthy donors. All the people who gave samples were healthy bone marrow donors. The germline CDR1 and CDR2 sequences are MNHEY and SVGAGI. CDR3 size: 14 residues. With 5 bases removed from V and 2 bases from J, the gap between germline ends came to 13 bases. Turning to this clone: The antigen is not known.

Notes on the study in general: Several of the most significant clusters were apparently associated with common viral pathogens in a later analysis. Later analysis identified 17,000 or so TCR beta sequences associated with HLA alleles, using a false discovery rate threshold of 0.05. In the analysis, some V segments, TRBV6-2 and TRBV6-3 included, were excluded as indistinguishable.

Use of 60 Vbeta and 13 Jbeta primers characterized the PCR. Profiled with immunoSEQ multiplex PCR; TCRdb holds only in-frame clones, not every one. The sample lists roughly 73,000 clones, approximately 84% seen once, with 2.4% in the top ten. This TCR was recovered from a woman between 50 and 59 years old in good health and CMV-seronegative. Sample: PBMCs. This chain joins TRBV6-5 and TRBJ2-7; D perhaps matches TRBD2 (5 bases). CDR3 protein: CASSKRGTAYEQYF. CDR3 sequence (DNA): TGTGCCAGCAGTAAACGGGGTACGGCCTACGAGCAGTACTTC.